This T cell receptor (beta chain) was recovered during a study of identical twins. In every case, the donor was a healthy Caucasian. Looked up from germline, CDR1 is SGHRS and CDR2 is YFSETQ. The V and J ends lost 6 bases and 6 bases, in that order; junction bases with no gene match: 2. The CDR3 consists of 12 residues. This clonotype has more than one count but fewer than ten. Antigen specificity is unknown. Study results and limitations: Donors were not followed over many years; analysis was cross-sectional. Among beta out-of-frame sequences, excess sharing between twins appeared weaker.

A template switching step contributed a universal primer site, while unique molecular identifiers were present in the cDNA. Via MiXCR, TCRdb re-called the 5' RACE reads, giving one row per CDR3 protein. The sample holds 350,000 to 450,000 distinct CDR3 sequences, around a sixth seen once. The sequence was collected from a man in his forties or fifties in good health. Sequenced sample: naive T cells sorted from blood. The chain is built from TRBV5-1 and TRBJ2-7, with 11 bases identical to TRBD1. Written as DNA, the CDR3 is TGCGCCAGCAACGGACAGGGGGCCGAGCAGTACTTC. Translating it yields CASNGQGAEQYF.